This TCR beta chain is from a study of blood T cell repertoires in COVID-19. Looked up from germline, CDR1 is MDHEN and CDR2 is SYDVKM. V lost 5 bases to trimming and J lost 4 bases, with 15 bases between them. The CDR3 is made up of 15 amino acids. This clone was seen once. Assay: immunoSEQ multiplex PCR; the TCRdb copy retains only in-frame clones and omits some. The sample lists under 250,000 clones, 88% occurring once. The chain has TRBV28 and TRBJ1-5; possible D gene TRBD1, 6 bases. Sequences were obtained from PBMCs or T cells enriched from blood (not recorded which). The receptor was derived from a woman under 40 who had been exposed to COVID-19. The CDR3 loop reads CASSPLGQLNQPQHF. In DNA form, the CDR3 reads TGTGCCAGCAGTCCCCTCGGACAGCTTAATCAGCCCCAGCATTTT. Together with reference TRBV28 and TRBJ1-5, the CDR3 gives the full variable domain: DVKVTQSSRYLVKRTGEKVFLECVQDMDHENMFWYRQDPGLGLRLIYFSYDVKMKEKGDIPEGYSVSREKKERFSLILESASTNQTSMYLCASSPLGQLNQPQHFGDGTRLSIL.